The next 15 T cell receptor beta chains were all read from a single sample in a study of control samples from healthy donors and cancer patients. Using immunoSEQ multiplex PCR, the repertoire was profiled, and TCRdb retains in-frame clones only, with some absent. The sample consists of 100,000 to 150,000 clones, 89% of them appearing once. The material sequenced was PBMCs. All receptors derive from a man aged 50 or older with head and neck cancer.

V gene TRBV27 combines with J gene TRBJ2-1; D remains unclear. Trimming left V 4 bases short and J 7 bases short, with 8 bases between. The CDR3 runs 12 residues. The germline V gene encodes CDR1 MNHEY and CDR2 SMNVEV (reference sequence). For the CDR3, the DNA is TGTGCCAGCAGTTCGATGAGGAATGAGCAGTTCTTC. Its translation: CASSSMRNEQFF.

The chain employs TRBV29-1 and TRBJ2-7; 9 bases align to TRBD2. The CDR3 extends over 14 amino acids. Germline V lookup: CDR1 SQVTM, CDR2 ANQGSEA. Trimming took 6 bases from V and 2 from J; bases not matched to a gene: 8. CDR3 sequence: CSVRSTSGTYEQYF. DNA of the CDR3: TGCAGCGTCAGATCGACTAGCGGAACCTACGAGCAGTACTTC.

The V gene is TRBV7-9, the J gene TRBJ2-7, with D uncertain. The germline gives CDR1 SEHNR, CDR2 FQNEAQ (reference sequence). The CDR3 contains 13 residues. Trimming pared 5 bases from V and 3 bases from J, leaving 11 bases between. CDR3 residues: CASSPSEDYEQYF. The CDR3 nucleotides read TGTGCCAGCAGCCCGTCAGAGGACTACGAGCAGTACTTC.

The chain recombines TRBV29-1 with TRBJ2-3; the D is unclear. CDR3 length equals 13 residues. In germline, CDR1 is SQVTM, CDR2 ANQGSEA. V was clipped by 7 bases and J by 2 bases, with 13 bases between them. CDR3 coding DNA: TGCAGCGGGGCCCGCGGCCACACAGATACGCAGTATTTT. Encoded protein: CSGARGHTDTQYF.

V usage is TRBV28 and J usage is TRBJ1-5, with 7 nucleotides matching TRBD1. Germline V lookup: CDR1 MDHEN, CDR2 SYDVKM. The CDR3 spans 14 residues. V gave up 2 bases and J gave up 6 bases; unmatched junction bases: 4. The CDR3 region is CASSLGGGSQPQHF. CDR3 coding DNA: TGTGCCAGCAGTTTAGGAGGGGGCAGTCAGCCCCAGCATTTT. The whole variable domain, remainder taken from reference TRBV28 and TRBJ1-5, is DVKVTQSSRYLVKRTGEKVFLECVQDMDHENMFWYRQDPGLGLRLIYFSYDVKMKEKGDIPEGYSVSREKKERFSLILESASTNQTSMYLCASSLGGGSQPQHFGDGTRLSIL.

This chain joins TRBV29-1 and TRBJ2-7, with 9 bases matching TRBD2. The V segment lost 4 bases and the J segment 7 bases; nucleotides outside the gene matches: 17. This CDR3 is 16 amino acids long. The germline V gene encodes CDR1 SQVTM and CDR2 ANQGSEA. As DNA, the CDR3 is TGCAGCGTTGCGAAGACTGGGACTAGCTCCCGGGGTGAGCAGTACTTC. Protein product: CSVAKTGTSSRGEQYF.

This chain uses TRBV15 with TRBJ2-1, with TRBD2 matching over 9 bases. The V segment lost 0 bases and the J segment 1 base; nucleotides outside the gene matches: 4. Germline loops: CDR1 LNHNV, CDR2 YYDKDF (reference sequence). The CDR3 has 17 residues. CDR3 nucleotides: TGTGCCACCAGCAGAGATTTAGCGGGAGTATCCTACAATGAGCAGTTCTTC. Its translation: CATSRDLAGVSYNEQFF.

The V call is TRBV5-1, the J call TRBJ2-1, with 9 bases identical to TRBD1. The junction had 9 bases not matched to a gene; V was cut back by 5 bases and J by 9 bases. Germline CDR1 SGHRS, CDR2 YFSETQ. This CDR3 contains 14 residues. The DNA of the CDR3 is TGCGCCAGCAGACGCGACAGGGGGTTTGGTGAGCAGTTCTTC. Its translation: CASRRDRGFGEQFF.

This chain uses TRBV5-8 with TRBJ1-1; 11 positions agree with TRBD1. V lost 4 bases, J lost 4 bases, and 9 bases stayed unmatched. Germline lookup yields CDR1 SGHTS and CDR2 YDEGEE. The CDR3 runs 16 residues. CDR3 bases: TGTGCCAGCAGCCCCGTGCGGGACAGGGGGAGCACTGAAGCTTTCTTT. It codes for CASSPVRDRGSTEAFF.

The chain employs TRBV11-2 and TRBJ2-1; 14 positions agree with TRBD2. Unmatched junction bases numbered 15, after V lost 1 base and J lost 10 bases. CDR3 length: 19 amino acids. Germline V CDR1 and CDR2: SGHAT, FQNNGV. CDR3 DNA: TGTGCCAGCAGCTTAGTAAGCGGGACTAGCGGGGGCCCCTCGGAGGAGCAGTTCTTC. Protein: CASSLVSGTSGGPSEEQFF.

The V and J genes are TRBV5-6 and TRBJ2-3, with TRBD2 identical over 8 bases. V lost 7 bases to trimming and J lost 6 bases; unmatched junction nucleotides: 16. There are 16 residues in the CDR3. The V gene's germline CDR1 is SGHDT and CDR2 YYEEEE. Written as DNA, the CDR3 is TGTGCCAGCCTCCCAAGGGGACTAGGGTATTGGGATACGCAGTATTTT. This translates into CASLPRGLGYWDTQYF. The full variable domain, completed using reference TRBV5-6 and TRBJ2-3, is DAGVTQSPTHLIKTRGQQVTLRCSPKSGHDTVSWYQQALGQGPQFIFQYYEEEERQRGNFPDRFSGHQFPNYSSELNVNALLLGDSALYLCASLPRGLGYWDTQYFGPGTRLTVL.

This clone was seen a single time. This sequence joins TRBV19 and TRBJ1-1, with D hard to call. Germline CDR1 reads LNHDA; CDR2 reads SQIVND (reference sequence). This CDR3 has 15 residues. Trimming removed 6 bases at V and 1 base at J, with 15 bases between. The CDR3 sequence is CASSLGWVTNTEAFF. In DNA form, the CDR3 reads TGTGCCAGTAGCCTCGGGTGGGTTACGAACACTGAAGCTTTCTTT.

The rearrangement uses TRBV18 and TRBJ2-1; D is perhaps TRBD1 or TRBD2 (5 bases each). V lost 3 bases and J 2 bases, leaving 14 bases between the germline ends. CDR3 length: 16 amino acids. Germline V CDR1 and CDR2: KGHSH, LQKENI. The DNA of the CDR3 is TGTGCCAGCTCACCGCCGACCGGGGCCCCCTACAATGAGCAGTTCTTC. Protein: CASSPPTGAPYNEQFF.

This chain connects TRBV28 to TRBJ2-1, with D possibly matching TRBD1 (5 bases). The germline V gene encodes CDR1 MDHEN and CDR2 SYDVKM. CDR3 length: 12 amino acids. The V end was cut by 5 bases, the J end by 11 bases, with 13 bases between. CDR3 loop: CASSIGSGQQFF. The CDR3 coding sequence is TGTGCCAGCAGTATCGGGTCAGGGCAGCAGTTCTTC.

The chain employs TRBV5-4 and TRBJ2-3, with D hard to call. Per germline, CDR1 SGHNT and CDR2 YYREEE (reference sequence). Deletions cut 0 bases from V and 0 bases from J, with 14 bases between. CDR3 length equals 17 residues. This CDR3 is CASSLAGRVTSTDTQYF. Written as DNA, the CDR3 is TGTGCCAGCAGCTTGGCGGGCAGAGTTACTAGCACAGATACGCAGTATTTT.